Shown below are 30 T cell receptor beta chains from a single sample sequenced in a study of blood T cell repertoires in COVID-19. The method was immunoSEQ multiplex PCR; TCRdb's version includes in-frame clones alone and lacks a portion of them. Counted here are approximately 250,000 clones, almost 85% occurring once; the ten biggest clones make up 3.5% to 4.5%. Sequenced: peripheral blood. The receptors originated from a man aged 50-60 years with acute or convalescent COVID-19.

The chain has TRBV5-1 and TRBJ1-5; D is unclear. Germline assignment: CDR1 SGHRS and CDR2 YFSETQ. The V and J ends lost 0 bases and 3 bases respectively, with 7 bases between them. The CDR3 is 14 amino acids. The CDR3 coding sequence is TGCGCCAGCAGCTTGGACGGAGTCAATCAGCCCCAGCATTTT. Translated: CASSLDGVNQPQHF.

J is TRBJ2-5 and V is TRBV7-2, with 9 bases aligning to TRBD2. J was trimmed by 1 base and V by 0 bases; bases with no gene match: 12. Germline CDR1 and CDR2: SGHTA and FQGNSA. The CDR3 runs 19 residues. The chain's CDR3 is CASSLAPSDSGGPQETQYF. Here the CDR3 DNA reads TGTGCCAGCAGCTTAGCTCCCTCGGATAGCGGGGGACCCCAAGAGACCCAGTACTTC.

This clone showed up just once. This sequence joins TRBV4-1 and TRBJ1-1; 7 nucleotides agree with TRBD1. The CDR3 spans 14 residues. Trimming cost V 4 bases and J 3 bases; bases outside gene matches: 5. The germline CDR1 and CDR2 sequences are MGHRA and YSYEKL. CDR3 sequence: CASSPRGTYTEAFF. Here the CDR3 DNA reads TGCGCCAGCAGCCCCAGGGGGACATACACTGAAGCTTTCTTT.

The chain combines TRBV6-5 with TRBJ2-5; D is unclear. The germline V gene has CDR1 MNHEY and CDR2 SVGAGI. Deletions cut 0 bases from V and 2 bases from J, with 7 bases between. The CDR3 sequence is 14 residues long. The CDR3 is CASSYSDLQETQYF. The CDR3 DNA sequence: TGTGCCAGCAGTTACTCCGACTTACAAGAGACCCAGTACTTC.

The DNA for the CDR3 is TGTGCCAGCAGCCACCCGGGACTAGCGCGTTCCTACGAGCAGTACTTC. As protein: CASSHPGLARSYEQYF. The chain couples TRBV3-1 (or the pseudogene TRBV3-2) to TRBJ2-7; 10 positions agree with TRBD2. Germline-derived CDR1 and CDR2 are LGHDT and YNNKEL (reference sequence). CDR3 size: 16 residues. V gave up 3 bases and J gave up 1 base; unmatched junction bases: 6.

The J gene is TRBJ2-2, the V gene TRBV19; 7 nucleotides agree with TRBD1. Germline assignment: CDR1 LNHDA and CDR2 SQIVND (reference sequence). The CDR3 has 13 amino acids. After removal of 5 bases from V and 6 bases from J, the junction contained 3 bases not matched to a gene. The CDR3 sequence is CASSPGTAGELFF. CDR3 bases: TGTGCCAGTAGTCCTGGGACAGCCGGGGAGCTGTTTTTT.

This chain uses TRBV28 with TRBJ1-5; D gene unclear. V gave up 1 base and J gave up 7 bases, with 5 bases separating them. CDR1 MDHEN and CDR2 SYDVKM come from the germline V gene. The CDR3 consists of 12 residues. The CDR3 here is CASSLLLQPQHF. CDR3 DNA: TGTGCCAGCAGTTTATTATTGCAGCCCCAGCATTTT.

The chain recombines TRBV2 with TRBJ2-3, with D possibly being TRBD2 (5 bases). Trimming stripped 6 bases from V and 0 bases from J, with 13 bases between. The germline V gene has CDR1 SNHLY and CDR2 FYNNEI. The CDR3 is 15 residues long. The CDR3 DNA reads TGTGCCAGCAGGGCGGACTCCATTAGCACAGATACGCAGTATTTT. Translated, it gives CASRADSISTDTQYF.

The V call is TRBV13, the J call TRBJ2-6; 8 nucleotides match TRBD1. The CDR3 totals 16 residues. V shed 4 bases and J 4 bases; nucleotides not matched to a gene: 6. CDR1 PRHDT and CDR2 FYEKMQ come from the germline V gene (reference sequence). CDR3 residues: CASSSNQGAGANVLTF. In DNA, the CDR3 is TGTGCCAGCAGCTCTAACCAGGGGGCCGGGGCCAACGTCCTGACTTTC.

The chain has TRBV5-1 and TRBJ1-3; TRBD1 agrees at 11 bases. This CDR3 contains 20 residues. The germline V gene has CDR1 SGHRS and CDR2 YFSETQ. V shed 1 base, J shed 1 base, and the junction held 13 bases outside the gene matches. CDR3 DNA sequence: TGCGCCAGCAGCTTGTCTAGGACAGGGGGCCTGCTGCGGTCTGGAAACACCATATATTTT. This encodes CASSLSRTGGLLRSGNTIYF.

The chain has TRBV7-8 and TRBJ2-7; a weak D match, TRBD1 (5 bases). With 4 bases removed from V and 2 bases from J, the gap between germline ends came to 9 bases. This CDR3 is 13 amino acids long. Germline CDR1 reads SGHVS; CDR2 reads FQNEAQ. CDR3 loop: CASSSRGTYEQYF. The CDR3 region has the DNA TGTGCCAGCAGCTCTAGGGGTACCTACGAGCAGTACTTC.

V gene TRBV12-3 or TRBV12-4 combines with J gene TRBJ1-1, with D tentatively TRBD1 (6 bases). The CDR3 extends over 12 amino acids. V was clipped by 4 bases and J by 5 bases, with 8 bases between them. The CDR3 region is CASSWGRTEAFF. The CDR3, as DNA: TGTGCCAGCAGTTGGGGGCGGACTGAAGCTTTCTTT.

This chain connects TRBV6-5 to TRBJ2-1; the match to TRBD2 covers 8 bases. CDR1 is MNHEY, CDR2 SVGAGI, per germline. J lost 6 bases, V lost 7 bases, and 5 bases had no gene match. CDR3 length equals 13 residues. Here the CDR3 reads CASTRTSSNEQFF. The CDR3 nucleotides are TGTGCCAGCACCAGGACTAGCTCCAATGAGCAGTTCTTC.

CDR3 bases: TGTGCCAGCATAAGGGGGCCTGAGTCCTATAATTCACCCCTCCACTTT. It translates to CASIRGPESYNSPLHF. The J gene is TRBJ1-6, the V gene TRBV28, with TRBD1 matching over 7 bases. Germline V gene data show CDR1 as MDHEN and CDR2 as SYDVKM. J gave up 1 base and V 7 bases, and 7 bases lay outside the gene matches. CDR3 length: 16 amino acids.

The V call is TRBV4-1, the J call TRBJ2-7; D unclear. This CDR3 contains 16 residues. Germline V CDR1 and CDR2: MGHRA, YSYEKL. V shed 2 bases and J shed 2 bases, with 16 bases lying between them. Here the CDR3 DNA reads TGCGCCAGCAGCCAATCTTTTGGGCAGGCGACCTACGAGCAGTACTTC. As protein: CASSQSFGQATYEQYF.

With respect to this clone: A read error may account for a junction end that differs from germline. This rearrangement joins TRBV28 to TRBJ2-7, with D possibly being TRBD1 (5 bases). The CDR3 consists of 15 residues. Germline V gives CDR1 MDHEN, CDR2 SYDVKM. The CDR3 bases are TGTGCCAGCAGTTTATTGACCCAGGGCTCCCACGAGCAGTACTTC. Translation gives CASSLLTQGSHEQYF.

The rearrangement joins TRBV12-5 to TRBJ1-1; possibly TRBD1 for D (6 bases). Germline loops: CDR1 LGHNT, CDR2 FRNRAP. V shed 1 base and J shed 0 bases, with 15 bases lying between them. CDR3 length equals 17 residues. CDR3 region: CASGLGDKTGLNTEAFF. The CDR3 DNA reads TGTGCTAGTGGTTTGGGGGACAAGACGGGTCTGAACACTGAAGCTTTCTTT.

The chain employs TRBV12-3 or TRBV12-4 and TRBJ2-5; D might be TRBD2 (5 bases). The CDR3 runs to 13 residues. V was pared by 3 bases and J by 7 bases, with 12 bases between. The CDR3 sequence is CASSFGFRGTQYF. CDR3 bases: TGTGCCAGCAGTTTCGGGTTTCGGGGGACCCAGTACTTC.

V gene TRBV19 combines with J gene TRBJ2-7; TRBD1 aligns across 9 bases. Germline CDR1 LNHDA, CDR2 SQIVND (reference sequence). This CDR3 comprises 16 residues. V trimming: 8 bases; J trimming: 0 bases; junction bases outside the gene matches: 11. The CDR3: CASSGTGQGISYEQYF. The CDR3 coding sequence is TGTGCCAGTTCGGGGACGGGACAGGGAATCTCCTACGAGCAGTACTTC.

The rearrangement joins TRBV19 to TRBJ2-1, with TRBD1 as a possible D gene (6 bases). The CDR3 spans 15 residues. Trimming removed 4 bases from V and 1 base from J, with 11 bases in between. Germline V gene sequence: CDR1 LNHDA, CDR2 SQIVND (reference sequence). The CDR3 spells CASSKDSQSYNEQFF. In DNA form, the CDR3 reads TGTGCCAGTAGTAAGGACAGTCAATCCTACAATGAGCAGTTCTTC.

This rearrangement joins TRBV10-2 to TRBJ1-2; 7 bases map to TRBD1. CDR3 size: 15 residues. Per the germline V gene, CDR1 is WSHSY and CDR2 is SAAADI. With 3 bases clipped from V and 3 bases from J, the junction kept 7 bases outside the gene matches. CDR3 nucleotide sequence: TGCGCCAGCAGTGACTCTCGGACAGGCCACTATGGCTACACCTTC. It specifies CASSDSRTGHYGYTF.

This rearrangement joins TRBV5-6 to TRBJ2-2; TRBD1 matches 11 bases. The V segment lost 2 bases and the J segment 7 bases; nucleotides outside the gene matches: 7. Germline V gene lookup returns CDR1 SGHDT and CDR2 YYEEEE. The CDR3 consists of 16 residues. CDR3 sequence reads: CASSFDGGTGGGELFF. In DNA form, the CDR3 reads TGTGCCAGCAGCTTTGATGGAGGGACAGGGGGCGGGGAGCTGTTTTTT. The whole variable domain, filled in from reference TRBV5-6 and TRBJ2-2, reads DAGVTQSPTHLIKTRGQQVTLRCSPKSGHDTVSWYQQALGQGPQFIFQYYEEEERQRGNFPDRFSGHQFPNYSSELNVNALLLGDSALYLCASSFDGGTGGGELFFGEGSRLTVL.

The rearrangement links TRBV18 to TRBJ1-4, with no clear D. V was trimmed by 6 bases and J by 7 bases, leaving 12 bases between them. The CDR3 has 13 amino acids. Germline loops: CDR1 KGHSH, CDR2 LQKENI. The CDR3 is CASSLLGVEKLFF. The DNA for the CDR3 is TGTGCCAGCTCCCTCCTCGGGGTTGAAAAACTGTTTTTT.

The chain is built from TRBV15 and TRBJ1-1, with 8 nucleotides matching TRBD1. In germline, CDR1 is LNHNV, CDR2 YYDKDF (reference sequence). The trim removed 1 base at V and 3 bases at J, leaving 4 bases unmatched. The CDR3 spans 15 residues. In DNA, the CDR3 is TGTGCCACCAGCAGAGGTCAGACAGGGGACACTGAAGCTTTCTTT. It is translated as CATSRGQTGDTEAFF.

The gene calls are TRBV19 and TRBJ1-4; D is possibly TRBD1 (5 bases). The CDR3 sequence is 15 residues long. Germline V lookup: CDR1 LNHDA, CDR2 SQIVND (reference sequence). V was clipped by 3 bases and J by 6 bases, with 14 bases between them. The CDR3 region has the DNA TGTGCCAGTAGTATGCAGGGAAAGTTGCATGAAAAACTGTTTTTT. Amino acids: CASSMQGKLHEKLFF.

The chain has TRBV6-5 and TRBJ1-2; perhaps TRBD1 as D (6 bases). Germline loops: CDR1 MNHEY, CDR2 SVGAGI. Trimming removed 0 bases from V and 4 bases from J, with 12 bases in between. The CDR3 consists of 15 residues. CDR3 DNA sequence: TGTGCCAGCAGTTACTCTGCGGGGGCAATCTATGGCTACACCTTC. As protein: CASSYSAGAIYGYTF.

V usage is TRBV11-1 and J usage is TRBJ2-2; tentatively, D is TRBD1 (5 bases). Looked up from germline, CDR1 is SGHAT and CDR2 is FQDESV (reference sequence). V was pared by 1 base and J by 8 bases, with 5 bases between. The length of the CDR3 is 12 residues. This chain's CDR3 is CASSLDRGELFF. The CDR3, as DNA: TGTGCCAGCAGCTTAGACAGGGGGGAGCTGTTTTTT.

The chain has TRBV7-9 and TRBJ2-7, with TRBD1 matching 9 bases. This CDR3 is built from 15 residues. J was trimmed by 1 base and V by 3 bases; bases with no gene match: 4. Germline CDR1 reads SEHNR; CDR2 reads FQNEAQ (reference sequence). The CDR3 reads CASSFLQGASYEQYF. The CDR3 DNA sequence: TGTGCCAGCAGCTTTTTACAGGGGGCGTCCTACGAGCAGTACTTC.

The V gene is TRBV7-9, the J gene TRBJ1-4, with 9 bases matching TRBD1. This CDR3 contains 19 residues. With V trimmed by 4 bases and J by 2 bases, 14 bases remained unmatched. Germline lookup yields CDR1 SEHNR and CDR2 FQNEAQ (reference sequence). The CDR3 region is CASSWPQQGALVTNEKLFF. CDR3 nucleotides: TGTGCCAGCAGCTGGCCCCAACAGGGGGCTCTTGTCACTAATGAAAAACTGTTTTTT.

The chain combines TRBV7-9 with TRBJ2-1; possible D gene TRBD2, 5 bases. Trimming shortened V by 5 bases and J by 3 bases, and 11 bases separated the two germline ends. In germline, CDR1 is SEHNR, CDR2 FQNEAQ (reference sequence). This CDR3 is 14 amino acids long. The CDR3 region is CASSGDYDYNEQFF. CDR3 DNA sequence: TGTGCCAGCAGCGGCGACTACGACTACAATGAGCAGTTCTTC.